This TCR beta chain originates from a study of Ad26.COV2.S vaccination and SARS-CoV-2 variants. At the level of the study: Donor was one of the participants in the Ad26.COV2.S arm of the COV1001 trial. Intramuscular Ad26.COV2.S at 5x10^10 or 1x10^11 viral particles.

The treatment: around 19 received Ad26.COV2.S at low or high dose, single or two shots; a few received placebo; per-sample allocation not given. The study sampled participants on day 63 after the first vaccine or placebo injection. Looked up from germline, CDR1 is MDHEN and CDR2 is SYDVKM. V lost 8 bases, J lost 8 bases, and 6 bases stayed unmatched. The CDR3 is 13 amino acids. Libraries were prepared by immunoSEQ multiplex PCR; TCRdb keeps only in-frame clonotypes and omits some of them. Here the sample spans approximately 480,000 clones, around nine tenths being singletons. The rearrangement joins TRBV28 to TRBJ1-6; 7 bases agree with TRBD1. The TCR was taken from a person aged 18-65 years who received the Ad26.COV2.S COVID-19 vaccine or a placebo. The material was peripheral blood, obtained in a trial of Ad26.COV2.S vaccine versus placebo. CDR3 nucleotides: TGTGCCAGCCAGGGGGGGCGTGATTCACCCCTCCACTTT. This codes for CASQGGRDSPLHF.